The subject of this entry is one TCR beta chain. These data belong to a study of blood T cell repertoires in COVID-19. Some clones are missing from TCRdb's copy, which holds only in-frame ones; the method was immunoSEQ multiplex PCR. The repertoire has 160,000 or so clones, approximately 80% of them found once; the top ten carry nearly 8%. Looked up from germline, CDR1 is SGHRS and CDR2 is YFSETQ. The CDR3 length is 19 residues. Trimming pared 0 bases from V and 6 bases from J, leaving 26 bases between. Clinical history as reported by participants underpinned cohort assignment. The TCR originated in a woman aged 50 to 60 who had recovered from COVID-19. The sequenced material came from PBMCs or T cells enriched from blood (not recorded which). This sequence joins TRBV5-1 and TRBJ2-3; perhaps TRBD1 as D (6 bases). Here the CDR3 DNA reads TGCGCCAGCAGCTTGGGCAGGGTACAGGGAAAGGATTCCATCGATACGCAGTATTTT. Translated, it gives CASSLGRVQGKDSIDTQYF.